This T cell receptor beta chain is from a study of Tregs in tolerant kidney transplant recipients. The table came from immunoSEQ multiplex PCR; TCRdb's copy has only in-frame clones and leaves some out. The data show approximately 100,000 clones, with roughly 93% seen just once and 0.46% held by the top ten. This TCR derives from a human donor who received a combined kidney and bone marrow transplant. Specimen: CD4+ T cells from blood, collected before the transplant.

As DNA, the CDR3 is TGCGCCAGCAGCTTGGAACTAGCGGGAGTACTTAATGAGCAGTTCTTC. This translates into CASSLELAGVLNEQFF. The V gene is TRBV5-1, the J gene TRBJ2-1; 11 positions match TRBD2. The CDR3 runs to 16 residues. V shed 0 bases, J shed 7 bases, and the junction held 6 bases outside the gene matches. Germline assignment: CDR1 SGHRS and CDR2 YFSETQ.